This passage covers 24 T cell receptor beta chains from one sample sequenced in a study of T cell repertoires in cytomegalovirus infection. TCRdb ran MiXCR on the reads and lists one entry per CDR3 protein. Among 150,000 to 200,000 distinct CDR3 sequences, 8% to 10% were seen once, and the ten largest hold about 4.6%. Sequenced input: PBMCs. The receptor set was obtained from a human donor in good health (CMV status not recorded). Some clones in this sample may be carry-over from other donors' samples.

This clonotype has more than one count but fewer than ten. The gene calls are TRBV15 and TRBJ2-7, with 7 positions matching TRBD2. CDR1 LNHNV and CDR2 YYDKDF come from the germline V gene (reference sequence). This CDR3 contains 14 residues. Losses at the gene ends were 1 base for V and 4 bases for J; bases not matched to a gene: 4. CDR3 bases: TGTGCCACCAGCAGAGTCGGTAGCGGGTACGAGCAGTACTTC. It is translated as CATSRVGSGYEQYF.

This clonotype turned up a few times. V usage is TRBV28 and J usage is TRBJ1-1; D is unclear. Per the germline V gene, CDR1 is MDHEN and CDR2 is SYDVKM. V was clipped by 2 bases and J by 4 bases, with 11 bases between them. The CDR3 has 14 residues. CDR3 in amino acids: CASSLGLSRTEAFF. For the CDR3, the DNA is TGTGCCAGCAGTTTAGGACTTTCTCGCACTGAAGCTTTCTTT.

This clonotype was detected ten times or more. This chain connects TRBV7-3 to TRBJ1-1; maybe TRBD1 (6 bases). The germline V and J ends were trimmed by 3 bases and 4 bases, with 12 bases remaining between them. CDR1 and CDR2 (germline): SGHTA, FQGTGA. This CDR3 has 14 amino acids. CDR3 sequence: CASSLDSSSTEAFF. CDR3 nucleotides: TGTGCCAGCAGCTTGGACAGCTCGAGCACTGAAGCTTTCTTT.

This clonotype occurred many times. The chain employs TRBV5-6 and TRBJ2-3, with D perhaps TRBD1 (6 bases). Germline CDR1 reads SGHDT; CDR2 reads YYEEEE. Trimming removed 0 bases at V and 0 bases at J, with 8 bases between. The CDR3 is made up of 15 amino acids. CDR3 loop: CASSLDRVSTDTQYF. DNA for the CDR3: TGTGCCAGCAGCTTGGACAGGGTGAGCACAGATACGCAGTATTTT.

This clonotype turned up a few times. The chain links TRBV19 to TRBJ1-5; D ambiguous. The CDR3 covers 13 residues. The V end lost 9 bases, the J end lost 8 bases, and 17 bases lay between the germline ends. Germline lookup yields CDR1 LNHDA and CDR2 SQIVND (reference sequence). CDR3 coding DNA: TGTGCCAGCCAGGACGGGCCCGGGGAGCCCCAGCATTTT. This sequence encodes CASQDGPGEPQHF.

In its sample, this clonotype was seen many times. The chain is built from TRBV28 and TRBJ1-6; D gene unclear. Germline-derived CDR1 and CDR2 are MDHEN and SYDVKM. The CDR3 extends over 15 amino acids. V was trimmed by 1 base and J by 5 bases, leaving 9 bases between them. Here the CDR3 DNA reads TGTGCCAGCAGTTTATCGGCCGGGAATAATTCACCCCTCCACTTT. This translates into CASSLSAGNNSPLHF.

This clonotype has at least ten counts. The gene calls are TRBV7-2 and TRBJ1-4; 8 positions match TRBD1. CDR3 length: 14 amino acids. The V gene end was trimmed by 5 bases and the J gene end by 10 bases; junction bases not matched to a gene: 9. The V gene's germline CDR1 is SGHTA and CDR2 FQGNSA. The CDR3 here is CASSAGGGSGKLFF. CDR3 nucleotides: TGTGCCAGCAGCGCAGGGGGCGGGAGCGGAAAACTGTTTTTT. The full variable domain, completed using reference TRBV7-2 and TRBJ1-4, is GAGVSQSPSNKVTEKGKDVELRCDPISGHTALYWYRQSLGQGLEFLIYFQGNSAPDKSGLPSDRFSAERTGGSVSTLTIQRTQQEDSAVYLCASSAGGGSGKLFFGSGTQLSVL.

The chain carries TRBV15 and TRBJ1-2; D perhaps matches TRBD1 (6 bases). The CDR3 runs to 16 residues. V was clipped by 0 bases and J by 4 bases, with 15 bases between them. In germline, CDR1 is LNHNV, CDR2 YYDKDF (reference sequence). This CDR3 reads CATSRDGTGLFYGYTF. As DNA, the CDR3 is TGTGCCACCAGCAGAGATGGAACAGGGCTGTTCTATGGCTACACCTTC.

Ten or more counts support this clonotype. This chain joins TRBV7-8 and TRBJ1-3, with a tentative D call TRBD1 (5 bases). This CDR3 region has 15 residues. CDR1 is SGHVS and CDR2 is FQNEAQ in the germline V gene. Trimming cost V 2 bases and J 1 base, with 9 bases left between them. The CDR3 DNA sequence: TGTGCCAGCAGCTTAAGAGGGGTTTCTGGAAACACCATATATTTT. Encoded protein: CASSLRGVSGNTIYF.

This clonotype was observed many times. The chain is built from TRBV12-5 and TRBJ1-2; no definite D call. Trimming shortened V by 1 base and J by 1 base, and 7 bases separated the two germline ends. The CDR3 runs to 14 residues. CDR1 is LGHNT and CDR2 is FRNRAP in the germline V gene. The CDR3 loop is CASGLGFSNYGYTF. For the CDR3, the DNA is TGTGCTAGTGGTTTGGGCTTTAGTAACTATGGCTACACCTTC.

This clonotype was recorded at least ten times. This chain connects TRBV28 to TRBJ2-1; TRBD2 matches 16 bases. The CDR3 spans 19 residues. V dropped 3 bases and J dropped 7; count of bases not matched to a gene: 12. CDR1 MDHEN and CDR2 SYDVKM come from the germline V gene. CDR3 nucleotide sequence: TGTGCCAGCAGTTTCCCCGGGACTAGCGGGAGGGCCGGTGTGAATGAGCAGTTCTTC. It yields the protein CASSFPGTSGRAGVNEQFF.

A single count supports this clonotype. At one of its ends the junction is not consistent with the germline gene, which may arise from a read error. The chain combines TRBV29-1 with TRBJ1-1; D uncertain. The CDR3 covers 11 residues. Germline CDR1 SQVTM, CDR2 ANQGSEA. CDR3 bases: TGCCGCGTTGATGGGAGCACTGAAGCTTTCTTT. It encodes CRVDGSTEAFF.

Only a few counts were recorded for this clonotype. The CDR3 protein is CASSLGYRGINQPQHF. The CDR3 DNA sequence: TGTGCCAGCAGCTTAGGGTATCGGGGGATAAATCAGCCCCAGCATTTT. The chain employs TRBV11-2 and TRBJ1-5; a possible D gene is TRBD1 (5 bases). Trimming shortened V by 1 base and J by 4 bases, and 14 bases separated the two germline ends. Germline values: CDR1 SGHAT, CDR2 FQNNGV. The CDR3 contains 16 residues. The variable domain in full, with the rest retrieved from reference TRBV11-2 and TRBJ1-5, is EAGVAQSPRYKIIEKRQSVAFWCNPISGHATLYWYQQILGQGPKLLIQFQNNGVVDDSQLPKDRFSAERLKGVDSTLKIQPAKLEDSAVYLCASSLGYRGINQPQHFGDGTRLSIL.

This clonotype was recorded many times. This chain joins TRBV7-2 and TRBJ2-1; D is undetermined. Germline CDR1 SGHTA, CDR2 FQGNSA. This CDR3 has 16 residues. Trimming removed 4 bases from V and 4 bases from J, with 17 bases in between. The CDR3 region is CASSSTGTNPYNEQFF. The CDR3 coding sequence is TGTGCCAGCAGCTCCACCGGCACAAACCCTTACAATGAGCAGTTCTTC. Drawing the rest from reference TRBV7-2 and TRBJ2-1, the complete variable domain is GAGVSQSPSNKVTEKGKDVELRCDPISGHTALYWYRQSLGQGLEFLIYFQGNSAPDKSGLPSDRFSAERTGGSVSTLTIQRTQQEDSAVYLCASSSTGTNPYNEQFFGPGTRLTVL.

The rearrangement joins TRBV18 to TRBJ1-1; 7 bases fit TRBD1. V was clipped by 3 bases and J by 4 bases; unmatched bases: 8. Germline CDR1 is KGHSH and CDR2 is LQKENI. The CDR3 totals 15 residues. The CDR3 reads CASSPQQGLGTEAFF. The DNA for the CDR3 is TGTGCCAGCTCACCCCAACAGGGGTTGGGCACTGAAGCTTTCTTT.

This clonotype was seen only a few times. The chain couples TRBV5-1 to TRBJ1-4; tentatively, D is TRBD1 (5 bases). Deletions cut 3 bases from V and 0 bases from J, with 12 bases between. CDR1 and CDR2 from the germline V gene are SGHRS and YFSETQ. The length of the CDR3 is 16 residues. The chain's CDR3 is CASSWKSGSTNEKLFF. CDR3 in DNA: TGCGCCAGCAGCTGGAAGTCAGGGTCAACTAATGAAAAACTGTTTTTT. The full variable domain, with the rest looked up from reference TRBV5-1 and TRBJ1-4, is KAGVTQTPRYLIKTRGQQVTLSCSPISGHRSVSWYQQTPGQGLQFLFEYFSETQRNKGNFPGRFSGRQFSNSRSEMNVSTLELGDSALYLCASSWKSGSTNEKLFFGSGTQLSVL.

Only a few counts were recorded for this clonotype. The chain is built from TRBV18 and TRBJ1-5; D remains unclear. From germline, CDR1 is KGHSH and CDR2 LQKENI. CDR3 length equals 12 residues. Trimming cost V 2 bases and J 6 bases, with 5 bases left between them. CDR3 loop: CASSPASQPQHF. The DNA of the CDR3 is TGTGCCAGCTCACCAGCGAGTCAGCCCCAGCATTTT.

This clonotype was counted ten times or more. This chain connects TRBV15 to TRBJ2-2; 9 bases align to TRBD2. This CDR3 is built from 16 residues. The trim removed 3 bases at V and 2 bases at J, leaving 4 bases unmatched. CDR1 and CDR2 (germline): LNHNV, YYDKDF (reference sequence). CDR3 nucleotide sequence: TGTGCCACCAGCAGGAATAGCGGGAGCAACACCGGGGAGCTGTTTTTT. It encodes CATSRNSGSNTGELFF.

This clonotype has ten or more counts. This chain uses TRBV12-3 or TRBV12-4 with TRBJ1-5; D not resolved. This CDR3 region has 14 residues. The ends were cut back, 3 bases at V and 5 bases at J, with 11 bases in the middle. The CDR3 here is CASSLGRRDQPQHF. The CDR3 DNA follows: TGTGCCAGCAGTTTGGGCAGGAGAGATCAGCCCCAGCATTTT.

The V gene is TRBV12-3 or TRBV12-4, the J gene TRBJ2-5, with 7 nucleotides matching TRBD2. The CDR3 length is 14 residues. The V segment lost 3 bases and the J segment 5 bases; nucleotides outside the gene matches: 6. This chain's CDR3 is CASSFGWGGETQYF. The CDR3 coding sequence is TGTGCCAGCAGTTTTGGATGGGGAGGGGAGACCCAGTACTTC.

This clonotype was seen at least ten times. The V gene is TRBV11-1, the J gene TRBJ2-7, with D tentatively TRBD1 or TRBD2 (5 bases each). V was clipped by 5 bases and J by 6 bases, with 17 bases between them. The CDR3 covers 14 residues. CDR1 is SGHAT, CDR2 FQDESV, per germline (reference sequence). The CDR3 is CASSRRRGDGEQYF. CDR3 sequence (DNA): TGTGCCAGCAGCCGCCGACGAGGGGATGGCGAGCAGTACTTC.

Many counts were recorded for this clonotype. This chain joins TRBV7-2 and TRBJ2-4, with TRBD2 matching 9 bases. Trimming at V came to 3 bases and at J to 3 bases, leaving 6 bases not matched to a gene. Per germline, CDR1 SGHTA and CDR2 FQGNSA. The CDR3 has 16 amino acids. The CDR3, as DNA: TGTGCCAGCAGCTTTAGCGGGAGCTCCAACAAAAACATTCAGTACTTC. Translated, it gives CASSFSGSSNKNIQYF.

This clonotype came up many times. This chain connects TRBV6-2 or TRBV6-3 to TRBJ1-5, with a tentative D call TRBD1 (5 bases). Germline loops: CDR1 MNHEY, CDR2 SVGEGT. The CDR3 spans 13 residues. Between the trimmed V and J ends, which lost 6 bases and 6 bases, there was a span of 12 bases. The CDR3 protein is CASRGMGVQPQHF. The DNA of the CDR3 is TGTGCCAGCAGAGGTATGGGGGTTCAGCCCCAGCATTTT.

This clonotype was picked up many times. The chain carries TRBV7-2 and TRBJ2-1; no clear D gene. The CDR3 runs 13 residues. The V and J ends lost 5 bases and 9 bases respectively, with 14 bases between them. From germline, CDR1 is SGHTA and CDR2 FQGNSA. CDR3 nucleotide sequence: TGTGCCAGCAGCCCCGTAGTTATCCGTGAGCAGTTCTTC. Translated: CASSPVVIREQFF. The whole variable domain, filled in from reference TRBV7-2 and TRBJ2-1, reads GAGVSQSPSNKVTEKGKDVELRCDPISGHTALYWYRQSLGQGLEFLIYFQGNSAPDKSGLPSDRFSAERTGGSVSTLTIQRTQQEDSAVYLCASSPVVIREQFFGPGTRLTVL.